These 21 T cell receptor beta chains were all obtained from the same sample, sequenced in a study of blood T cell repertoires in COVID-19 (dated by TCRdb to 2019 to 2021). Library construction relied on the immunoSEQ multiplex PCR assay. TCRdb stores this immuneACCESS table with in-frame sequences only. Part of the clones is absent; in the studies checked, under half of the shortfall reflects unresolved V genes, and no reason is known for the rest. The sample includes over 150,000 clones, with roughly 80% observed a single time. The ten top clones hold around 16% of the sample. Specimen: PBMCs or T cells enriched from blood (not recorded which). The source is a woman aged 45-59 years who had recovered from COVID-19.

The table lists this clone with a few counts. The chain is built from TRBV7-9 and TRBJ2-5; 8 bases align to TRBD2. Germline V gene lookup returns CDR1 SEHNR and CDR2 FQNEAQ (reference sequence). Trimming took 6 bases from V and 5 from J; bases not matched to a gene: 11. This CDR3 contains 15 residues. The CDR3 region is CASSAREGIGETQYF. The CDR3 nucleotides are TGTGCCAGCAGTGCCCGGGAGGGGATAGGGGAGACCCAGTACTTC. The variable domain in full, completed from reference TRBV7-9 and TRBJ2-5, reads DTGVSQNPRHKITKRGQNVTFRCDPISEHNRLYWYRQTLGQGPEFLTYFQNEAQLEKSRLLSDRFSAERPKGSFSTLEIQRTEQGDSAMYLCASSAREGIGETQYFGPGTRLLVL.

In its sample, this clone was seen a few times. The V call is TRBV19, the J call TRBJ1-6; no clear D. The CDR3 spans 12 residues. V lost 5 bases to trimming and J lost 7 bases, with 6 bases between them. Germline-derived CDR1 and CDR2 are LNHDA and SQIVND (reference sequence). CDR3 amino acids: CASSFINSPLHF. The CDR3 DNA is TGTGCCAGTAGTTTCATCAATTCACCCCTCCACTTT. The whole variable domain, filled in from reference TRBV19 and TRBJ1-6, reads DGGITQSPKYLFRKEGQNVTLSCEQNLNHDAMYWYRQDPGQGLRLIYYSQIVNDFQKGDIAEGYSVSREKKESFPLTVTSAQKNPTAFYLCASSFINSPLHFGNGTRLTVT.

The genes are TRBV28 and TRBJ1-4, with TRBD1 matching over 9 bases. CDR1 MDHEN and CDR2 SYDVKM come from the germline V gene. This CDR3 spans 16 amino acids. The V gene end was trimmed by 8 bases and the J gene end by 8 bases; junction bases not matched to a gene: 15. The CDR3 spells CASGPSTGGRGEKLFF. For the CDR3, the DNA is TGTGCCAGCGGCCCTTCCACAGGGGGCCGAGGGGAAAAACTGTTTTTT.

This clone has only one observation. Here the CDR3 DNA reads TGTGCCAGCAGCCCTGAACAGGGGCGGAATGCTTTCTTT. Translating it yields CASSPEQGRNAFF. The chain is built from TRBV4-2 and TRBJ1-1; 7 bases agree with TRBD1. This CDR3 contains 13 residues. V lost 4 bases to trimming and J lost 11 bases; unmatched junction nucleotides: 10. Germline V gene data show CDR1 as LGHNA and CDR2 as YNFKEQ.

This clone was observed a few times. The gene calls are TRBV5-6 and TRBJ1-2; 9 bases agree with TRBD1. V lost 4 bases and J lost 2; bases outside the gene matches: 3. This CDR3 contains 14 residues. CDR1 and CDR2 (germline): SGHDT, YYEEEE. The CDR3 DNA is TGTGCCAGCAGCCGGACAGGGGAGAACTATGGCTACACCTTC. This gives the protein CASSRTGENYGYTF.

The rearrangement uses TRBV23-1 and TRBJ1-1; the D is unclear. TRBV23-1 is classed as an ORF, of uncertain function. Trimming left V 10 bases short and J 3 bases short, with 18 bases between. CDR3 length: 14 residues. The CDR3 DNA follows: TGCGCCACCGGCGAGATAGTGGAGGACACTGAAGCTTTCTTT. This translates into CATGEIVEDTEAFF.

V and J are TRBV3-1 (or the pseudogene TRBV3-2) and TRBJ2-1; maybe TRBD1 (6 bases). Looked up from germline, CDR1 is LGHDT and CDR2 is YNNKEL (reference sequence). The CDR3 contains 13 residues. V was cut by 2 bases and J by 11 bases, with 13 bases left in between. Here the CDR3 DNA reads TGTGCCAGCAGCCAAAGACGACAGGAGCAGCAGTTCTTC. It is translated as CASSQRRQEQQFF.

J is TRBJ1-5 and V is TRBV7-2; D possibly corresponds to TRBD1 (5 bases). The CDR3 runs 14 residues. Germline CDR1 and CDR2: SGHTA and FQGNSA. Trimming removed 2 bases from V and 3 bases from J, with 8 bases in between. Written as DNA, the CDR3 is TGTGCCAGCAGCTTATCAGGGAACAATCAGCCCCAGCATTTT. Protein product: CASSLSGNNQPQHF.

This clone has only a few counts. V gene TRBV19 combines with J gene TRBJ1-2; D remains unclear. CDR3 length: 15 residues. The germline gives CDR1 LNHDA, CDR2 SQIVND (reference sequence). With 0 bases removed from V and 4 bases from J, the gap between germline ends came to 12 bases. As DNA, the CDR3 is TGTGCCAGTAGTATAGATCGTACAGCACCCTATGGCTACACCTTC. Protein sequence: CASSIDRTAPYGYTF.

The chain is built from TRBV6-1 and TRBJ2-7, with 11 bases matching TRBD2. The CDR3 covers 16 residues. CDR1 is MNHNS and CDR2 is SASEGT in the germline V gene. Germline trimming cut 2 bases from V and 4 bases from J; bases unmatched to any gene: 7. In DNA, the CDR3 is TGTGCCAGCAGTGAAACTAGCGGGAGTCCCGAGTACGAGCAGTACTTC. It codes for CASSETSGSPEYEQYF.

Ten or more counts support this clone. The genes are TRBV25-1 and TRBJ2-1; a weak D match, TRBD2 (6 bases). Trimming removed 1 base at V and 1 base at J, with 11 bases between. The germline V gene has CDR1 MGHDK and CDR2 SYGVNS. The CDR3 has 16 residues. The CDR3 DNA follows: TGTGCCAGCAGTGAATCCTTCGGGAGATCCTACAATGAGCAGTTCTTC. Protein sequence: CASSESFGRSYNEQFF.

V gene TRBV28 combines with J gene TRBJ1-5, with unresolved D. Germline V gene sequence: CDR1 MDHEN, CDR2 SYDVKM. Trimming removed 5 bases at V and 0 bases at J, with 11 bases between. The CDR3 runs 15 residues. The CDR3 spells CASSAHGVSNQPQHF. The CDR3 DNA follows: TGTGCCAGCAGTGCCCACGGGGTTAGCAATCAGCCCCAGCATTTT.

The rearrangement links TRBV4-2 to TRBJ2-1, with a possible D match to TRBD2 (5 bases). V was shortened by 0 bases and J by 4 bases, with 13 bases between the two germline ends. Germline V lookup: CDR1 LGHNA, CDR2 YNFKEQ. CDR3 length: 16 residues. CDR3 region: CASSQDPSGQYNEQFF. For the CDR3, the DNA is TGTGCCAGCAGCCAAGATCCCAGCGGCCAATACAATGAGCAGTTCTTC.

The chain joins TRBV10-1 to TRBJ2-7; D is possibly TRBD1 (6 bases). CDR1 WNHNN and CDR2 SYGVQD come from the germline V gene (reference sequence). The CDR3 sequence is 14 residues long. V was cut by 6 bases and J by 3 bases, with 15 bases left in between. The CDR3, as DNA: TGCGCCAGCAGGGATACAGGGCCCCACTACGAGCAGTACTTC. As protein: CASRDTGPHYEQYF.

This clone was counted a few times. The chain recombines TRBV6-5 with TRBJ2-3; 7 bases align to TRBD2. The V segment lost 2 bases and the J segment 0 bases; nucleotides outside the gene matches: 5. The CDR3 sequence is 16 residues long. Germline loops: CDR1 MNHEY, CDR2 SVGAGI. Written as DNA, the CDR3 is TGTGCCAGCAGTTACGCTAGCGGAACTAGCACAGATACGCAGTATTTT. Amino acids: CASSYASGTSTDTQYF.

CDR3 sequence: CASSGNSGQNNSPLHF. The CDR3 region has the DNA TGTGCCAGCTCAGGAAATTCGGGACAGAATAATTCACCCCTCCACTTT. The rearrangement joins TRBV18 to TRBJ1-6; 7 bases fit TRBD1. Germline-derived CDR1 and CDR2 are KGHSH and LQKENI. The CDR3 length is 16 residues. V was clipped by 5 bases and J by 5 bases; unmatched bases: 9.

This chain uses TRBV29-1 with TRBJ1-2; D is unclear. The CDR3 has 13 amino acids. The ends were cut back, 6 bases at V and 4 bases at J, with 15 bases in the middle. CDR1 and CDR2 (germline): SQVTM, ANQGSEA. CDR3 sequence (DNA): TGCAGCGTGTATAAAACCGTCGGCTATGGCTACACCTTC. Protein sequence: CSVYKTVGYGYTF.

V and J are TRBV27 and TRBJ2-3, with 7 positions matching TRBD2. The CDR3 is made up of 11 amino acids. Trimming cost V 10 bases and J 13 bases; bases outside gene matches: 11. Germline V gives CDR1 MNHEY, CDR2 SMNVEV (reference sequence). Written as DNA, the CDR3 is TGTGCCACCGGGGGAGGGTCGACGGAGTATTTT. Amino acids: CATGGGSTEYF.

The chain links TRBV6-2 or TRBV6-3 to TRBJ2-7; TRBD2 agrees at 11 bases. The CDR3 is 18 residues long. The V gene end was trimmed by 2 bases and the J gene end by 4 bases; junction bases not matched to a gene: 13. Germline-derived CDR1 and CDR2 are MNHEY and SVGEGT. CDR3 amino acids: CASSYPDILAGEGYEQYF. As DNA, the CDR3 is TGTGCCAGCAGTTACCCCGATATACTAGCGGGAGAAGGGTACGAGCAGTACTTC.

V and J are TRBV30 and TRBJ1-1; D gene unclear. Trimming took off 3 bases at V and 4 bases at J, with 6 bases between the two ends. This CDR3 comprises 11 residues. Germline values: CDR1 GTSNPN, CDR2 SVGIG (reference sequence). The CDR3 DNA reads TGTGCCTGGAGCTACCTCACTGAAGCTTTCTTT. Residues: CAWSYLTEAFF.

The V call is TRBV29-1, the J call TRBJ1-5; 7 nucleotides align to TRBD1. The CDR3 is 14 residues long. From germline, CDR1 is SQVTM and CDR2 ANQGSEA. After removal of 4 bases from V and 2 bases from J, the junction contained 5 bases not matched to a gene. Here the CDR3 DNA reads TGCAGCGTTGGGCCAGGGGGAGGCAATCAGCCCCAGCATTTT. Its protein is CSVGPGGGNQPQHF.